The 19 T cell receptor beta chains presented below share a single source sample, sequenced in a study of CD4 T cells in relation to SARS-CoV-2 and coronaviruses. The unexposed donors gave CD4+ T cells in 2011-2018, prior to COVID-19. The cells were cultured for over eight days before CD4+ T cells were isolated. Sequencing used immunoSEQ multiplex PCR; TCRdb keeps in-frame clones, though not all of them. The table lists roughly 17,000 clones, approximately 80% of them singletons. No antigen has been identified for these receptors. Source material: CD4+ T cells from PBMCs, cultured in vitro. Receptors were obtained from a human donor in good health.

The chain uses TRBV20-1 and TRBJ2-5; D not certain. Trimming removed 2 bases at V and 5 bases at J, with 6 bases between. CDR3 length equals 11 residues. Per the germline V gene, CDR1 is DFQATT and CDR2 is SNEGSKA (reference sequence). In DNA, the CDR3 is TGCAGTGCTAGATTCTCCGAGACCCAGTACTTC. Translation gives CSARFSETQYF.

Concerning this clone itself: Within the sample, other DNA sequences also encode this same CDR3. This sequence joins TRBV24-1 and TRBJ2-1, with 7 bases identical to TRBD2. The ends lost 4 bases at V and 4 bases at J; junction bases unmatched: 6. This CDR3 has 15 residues. CDR1 KGHDR and CDR2 SFDVKD come from the germline V gene. Written as DNA, the CDR3 is TGTGCCACCAGTGACCCGAGCGGGGCGTACAATGAGCAGTTCTTC. Encoded protein: CATSDPSGAYNEQFF.

The genes are TRBV7-3 and TRBJ2-3; no definite D call. CDR1 is SGHTA and CDR2 is FQGTGA in the germline V gene. V lost 1 base, J lost 7 bases, and 12 bases lay in between. The CDR3 has 14 residues. The CDR3 spells CASSLNMGSYTQYF. The CDR3 nucleotides read TGTGCCAGCAGCTTAAATATGGGGTCATATACGCAGTATTTT.

The chain is built from TRBV11-3 and TRBJ1-1, with TRBD1 matching 9 bases. The CDR3 loop spans 14 amino acids. Germline CDR1 is SGHNT and CDR2 is YENEEA. Trimming removed 5 bases from V and 5 bases from J; junction bases left unmatched: 6. The CDR3 loop is CASSPGQGWTEAFF. For the CDR3, the DNA is TGTGCCAGCAGCCCGGGACAGGGATGGACTGAAGCTTTCTTT.

The chain uses TRBV6-1 and TRBJ2-2, with D possibly being TRBD1 or TRBD2 (5 bases each). V shed 8 bases and J shed 7 bases, with 17 bases lying between them. Looked up from germline, CDR1 is MNHNS and CDR2 is SASEGT. The CDR3 has 14 amino acids. CDR3 nucleotide sequence: TGTGCCAGCTTGTCCGGGGCGGGCAGCGGGGAGCTGTTTTTT. The encoded protein is CASLSGAGSGELFF.

V is TRBV5-1 and J is TRBJ2-5; TRBD1 matches 9 bases. CDR3 length equals 16 residues. Germline CDR1 is SGHRS and CDR2 is YFSETQ. V lost 0 bases to trimming and J lost 2 bases; unmatched junction nucleotides: 5. The DNA of the CDR3 is TGCGCCAGCAGCTTGGGTGTCGGACAGGGGCAAGAGACCCAGTACTTC. Translating it yields CASSLGVGQGQETQYF.

The chain recombines TRBV5-6 with TRBJ2-6; the D is unclear. CDR1 is SGHDT, CDR2 YYEEEE, per germline. The CDR3 has 15 residues. V lost 2 bases, J lost 4 bases, and 10 bases lay in between. Written as DNA, the CDR3 is TGTGCCAGCAGCTTTATGGGCGGCGGGGCCAACGTCCTGACTTTC. Amino acid sequence: CASSFMGGGANVLTF.

This chain links TRBV4-2 with TRBJ2-2; the match to TRBD2 covers 8 bases. Germline V gene sequence: CDR1 LGHNA, CDR2 YNFKEQ. Germline trimming cut 4 bases from V and 2 bases from J; bases unmatched to any gene: 6. This CDR3 region has 16 residues. The CDR3: CASSLGLAFNTGELFF. The CDR3 bases are TGTGCCAGCAGCCTCGGACTAGCCTTCAACACCGGGGAGCTGTTTTTT.

This clone was counted between two and nine times. The gene calls are TRBV30 and TRBJ1-4, with D perhaps TRBD1 (5 bases). The germline CDR1 and CDR2 sequences are GTSNPN and SVGIG (reference sequence). This CDR3 contains 13 residues. V shed 3 bases and J shed 8 bases, with 13 bases lying between them. The CDR3 loop is CAWRTAGREKLFF. CDR3 sequence (DNA): TGTGCCTGGAGGACGGCAGGGCGCGAAAAACTGTTTTTT.

Here the CDR3 reads CASSKKEGAWNTEAFF. For the CDR3, the DNA is TGTGCCAGCAGCAAAAAAGAGGGGGCCTGGAACACTGAAGCTTTCTTT. V is TRBV4-2 and J is TRBJ1-1; 7 positions agree with TRBD1. Germline loops: CDR1 LGHNA, CDR2 YNFKEQ. Trimming took 5 bases from V and 1 from J; bases not matched to a gene: 10. The CDR3 runs to 16 residues.

This sequence joins TRBV4-2 and TRBJ2-2; 12 bases align to TRBD2. From germline, CDR1 is LGHNA and CDR2 YNFKEQ. The CDR3 runs to 17 residues. V dropped 5 bases and J dropped 5; count of bases not matched to a gene: 9. The CDR3 bases are TGTGCCAGCAGCACCCGACTAGCGGGAGAGGGGACCGGGGAGCTGTTTTTT. This encodes CASSTRLAGEGTGELFF.

The chain uses TRBV28 and TRBJ2-5, with D possibly matching TRBD1 (5 bases). The CDR3 covers 13 residues. Trimming cost V 6 bases and J 7 bases, with 15 bases left between them. CDR1 and CDR2 from the germline V gene are MDHEN and SYDVKM. The CDR3 region has the DNA TGTGCCAGCAGGTACCGTTCCCAGGGGACCCAGTACTTC. It codes for CASRYRSQGTQYF.

The V call is TRBV14, the J call TRBJ2-7; 7 positions agree with TRBD1. The trim removed 3 bases at V and 3 bases at J, leaving 2 bases unmatched. Germline assignment: CDR1 SGHDN and CDR2 FVKESK. The CDR3 contains 13 residues. CDR3 nucleotide sequence: TGTGCCAGCAGCCAGGGACAGTTCTACGAGCAGTACTTC. Its protein is CASSQGQFYEQYF.

The rearrangement joins TRBV2 to TRBJ1-1; a possible D gene is TRBD1 (5 bases). V lost 0 bases, J lost 5 bases, and 22 bases lay in between. Germline V CDR1 and CDR2: SNHLY, FYNNEI. The CDR3 runs to 18 residues. The CDR3: CASSEAGFIWGSKTEAFF. DNA of the CDR3: TGTGCCAGCAGTGAAGCGGGTTTCATCTGGGGGTCGAAAACTGAAGCTTTCTTT.

The chain is built from TRBV7-2 and TRBJ2-5; D unresolved. Trimming took 3 bases from V and 3 from J, leaving 8 bases between them. Germline V lookup: CDR1 SGHTA, CDR2 FQGNSA. The CDR3 length is 13 residues. The CDR3 nucleotides read TGTGCCAGCAGCTTCTTGGGAAAAGAGACCCAGTACTTC. This encodes CASSFLGKETQYF.

Regarding this clone: The identical CDR3 is also encoded by other nucleotide sequences in the sample. The chain couples TRBV6-1 to TRBJ2-7; 7 bases line up with TRBD1. The trim removed 0 bases at V and 4 bases at J, leaving 3 bases unmatched. The CDR3 contains 14 residues. In germline, CDR1 is MNHNS, CDR2 SASEGT. DNA for the CDR3: TGTGCCAGCAGTGAAGCTGGGGACAGTTACGAGCAGTACTTC. It encodes CASSEAGDSYEQYF.

This chain joins TRBV5-4 and TRBJ2-7, with TRBD1 matching over 7 bases. The V gene end was trimmed by 0 bases and the J gene end by 2 bases; junction bases not matched to a gene: 5. This CDR3 spans 15 amino acids. Looked up from germline, CDR1 is SGHNT and CDR2 is YYREEE (reference sequence). CDR3: CASSLGRDSTYEQYF. The CDR3 coding sequence is TGTGCCAGCAGCTTGGGTCGGGACAGTACCTACGAGCAGTACTTC. Looking up the rest from reference TRBV5-4 and TRBJ2-7 gives the full variable domain: ETGVTQSPTHLIKTRGQQVTLRCSSQSGHNTVSWYQQALGQGPQFIFQYYREEENGRGNFPPRFSGLQFPNYSSELNVNALELDDSALYLCASSLGRDSTYEQYFGPGTRLTVT.

A few counts support this clone. The chain has TRBV19 and TRBJ1-1; tentative D call: TRBD1 (6 bases). CDR1 LNHDA and CDR2 SQIVND come from the germline V gene (reference sequence). The CDR3 is 13 amino acids. Trimming took 3 bases from V and 10 from J, leaving 15 bases between them. CDR3 nucleotide sequence: TGTGCCAGTAGTATGCGGGGGCCGTGGAGAGCTTTCTTT. Encoded protein: CASSMRGPWRAFF.

V gene TRBV18 combines with J gene TRBJ2-7; 9 bases fit TRBD1. V shed 4 bases, J shed 6 bases, and the junction held 4 bases outside the gene matches. The CDR3 totals 13 residues. Germline CDR1 and CDR2: KGHSH and LQKENI. In DNA form, the CDR3 reads TGTGCCAGCTCACGGACAGGGGACGCCGAGCAGTACTTC. Encoded protein: CASSRTGDAEQYF.